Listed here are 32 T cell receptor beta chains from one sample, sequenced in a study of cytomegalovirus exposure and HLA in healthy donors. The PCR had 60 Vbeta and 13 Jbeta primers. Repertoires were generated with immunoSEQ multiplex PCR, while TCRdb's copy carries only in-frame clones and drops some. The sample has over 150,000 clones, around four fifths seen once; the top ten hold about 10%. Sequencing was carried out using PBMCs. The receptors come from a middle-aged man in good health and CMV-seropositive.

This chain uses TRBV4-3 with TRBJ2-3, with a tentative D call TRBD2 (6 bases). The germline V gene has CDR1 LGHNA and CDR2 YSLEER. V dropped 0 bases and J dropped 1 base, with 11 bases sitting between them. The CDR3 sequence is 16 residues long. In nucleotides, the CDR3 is TGCGCCAGCAGCCAAGAAGGGCGGGGAGGCACAGATACGCAGTATTTT. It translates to CASSQEGRGGTDTQYF.

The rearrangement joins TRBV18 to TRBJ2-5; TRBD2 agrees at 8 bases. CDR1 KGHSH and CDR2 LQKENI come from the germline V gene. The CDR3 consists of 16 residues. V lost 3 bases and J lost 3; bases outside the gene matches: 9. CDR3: CASSPDSSGSEETQYF. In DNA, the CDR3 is TGTGCCAGCTCACCGGACTCGAGCGGGAGCGAAGAGACCCAGTACTTC.

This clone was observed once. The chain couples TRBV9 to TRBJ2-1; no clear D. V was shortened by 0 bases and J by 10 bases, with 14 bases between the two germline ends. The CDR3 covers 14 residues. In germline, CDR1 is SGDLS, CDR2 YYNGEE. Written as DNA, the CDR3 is TGTGCCAGCAGCGTAGAGGTAGGCGGAGTGGAGCAGTTCTTC. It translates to CASSVEVGGVEQFF.

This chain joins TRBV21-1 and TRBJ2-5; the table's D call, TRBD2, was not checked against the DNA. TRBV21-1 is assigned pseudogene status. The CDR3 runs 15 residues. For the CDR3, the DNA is TGTGCCAGCAGCAAGGACTATGGGTCCACTGGGACCCAGTACTTC. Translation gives CASSKDYGSTGTQYF.

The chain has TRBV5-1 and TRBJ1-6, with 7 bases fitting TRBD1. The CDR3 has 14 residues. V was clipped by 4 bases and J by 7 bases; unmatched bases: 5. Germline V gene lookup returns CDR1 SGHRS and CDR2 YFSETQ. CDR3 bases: TGCGCCAGCAGCCAGGGACAGTCGAATTCACCCCTCCACTTT. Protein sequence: CASSQGQSNSPLHF.

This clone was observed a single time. In nucleotides, the CDR3 is TGTGCCAGCAACGTCGGGGGGGACACTGAAGCTTTCTTT. Its protein product is CASNVGGDTEAFF. The genes are TRBV7-9 and TRBJ1-1, with a weak D call TRBD1 (5 bases). Germline lookup yields CDR1 SEHNR and CDR2 FQNEAQ (reference sequence). The V end lost 7 bases, the J end lost 3 bases, and 12 bases lay between the germline ends. This CDR3 is built from 13 residues.

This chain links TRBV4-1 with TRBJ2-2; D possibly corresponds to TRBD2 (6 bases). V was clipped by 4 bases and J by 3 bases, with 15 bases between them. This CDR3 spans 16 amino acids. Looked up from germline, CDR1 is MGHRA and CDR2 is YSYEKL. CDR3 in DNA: TGCGCCAGCAGCCTCGGGAGTAGAACATACACCGGGGAGCTGTTTTTT. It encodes CASSLGSRTYTGELFF.

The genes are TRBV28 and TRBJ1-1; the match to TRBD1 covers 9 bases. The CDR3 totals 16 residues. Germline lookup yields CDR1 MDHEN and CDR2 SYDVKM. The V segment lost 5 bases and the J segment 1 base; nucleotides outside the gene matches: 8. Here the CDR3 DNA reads TGTGCCAGCAGTCTAATGGGGACAGGGCGGAACACTGAAGCTTTCTTT. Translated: CASSLMGTGRNTEAFF. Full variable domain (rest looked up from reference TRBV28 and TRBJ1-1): DVKVTQSSRYLVKRTGEKVFLECVQDMDHENMFWYRQDPGLGLRLIYFSYDVKMKEKGDIPEGYSVSREKKERFSLILESASTNQTSMYLCASSLMGTGRNTEAFFGQGTRLTVV.

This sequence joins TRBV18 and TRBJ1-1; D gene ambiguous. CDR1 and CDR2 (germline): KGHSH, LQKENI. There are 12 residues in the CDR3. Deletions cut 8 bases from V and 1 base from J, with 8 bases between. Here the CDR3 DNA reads TGTGCCAGCCAGACAACGAACACTGAAGCTTTCTTT. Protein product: CASQTTNTEAFF.

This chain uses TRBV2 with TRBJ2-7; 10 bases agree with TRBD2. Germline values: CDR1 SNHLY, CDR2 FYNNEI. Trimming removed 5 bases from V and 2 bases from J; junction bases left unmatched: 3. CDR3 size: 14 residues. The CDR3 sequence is CASSTGLAAYEQYF. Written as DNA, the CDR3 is TGTGCCAGCAGTACCGGACTAGCGGCCTACGAGCAGTACTTC. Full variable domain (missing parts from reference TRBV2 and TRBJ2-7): EPEVTQTPSHQVTQMGQEVILRCVPISNHLYFYWYRQILGQKVEFLVSFYNNEISEKSEIFDDQFSVERPDGSNFTLKIRSTKLEDSAMYFCASSTGLAAYEQYFGPGTRLTVT.

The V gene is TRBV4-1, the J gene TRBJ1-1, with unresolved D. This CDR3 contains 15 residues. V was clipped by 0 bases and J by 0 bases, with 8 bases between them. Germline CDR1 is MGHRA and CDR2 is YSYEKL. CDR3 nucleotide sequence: TGCGCCAGCAGCCAAGAGGGCAGCTTGAACACTGAAGCTTTCTTT. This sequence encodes CASSQEGSLNTEAFF.

The CDR3 coding sequence is TGTGCCAGCAGCGTAGGAGGGACTGAAGCTTTCTTT. It encodes CASSVGGTEAFF. The J gene is TRBJ1-1, the V gene TRBV9, with D hard to call. CDR3 size: 12 residues. Deletions cut 0 bases from V and 5 bases from J, with 5 bases between. CDR1 is SGDLS and CDR2 is YYNGEE in the germline V gene. The full variable domain, in which reference TRBV9 and TRBJ1-1 provide the parts outside the CDR3, is DSGVTQTPKHLITATGQRVTLRCSPRSGDLSVYWYQQSLDQGLQFLIQYYNGEERAKGNILERFSAQQFPDLHSELNLSSLELGDSALYFCASSVGGTEAFFGQGTRLTVV.

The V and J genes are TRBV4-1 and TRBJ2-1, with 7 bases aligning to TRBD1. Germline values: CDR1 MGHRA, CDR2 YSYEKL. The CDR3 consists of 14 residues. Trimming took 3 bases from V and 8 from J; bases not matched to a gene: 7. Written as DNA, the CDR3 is TGCGCCAGCAGCCACCTGACAGGGCGGGATGAGCAGTTCTTC. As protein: CASSHLTGRDEQFF.

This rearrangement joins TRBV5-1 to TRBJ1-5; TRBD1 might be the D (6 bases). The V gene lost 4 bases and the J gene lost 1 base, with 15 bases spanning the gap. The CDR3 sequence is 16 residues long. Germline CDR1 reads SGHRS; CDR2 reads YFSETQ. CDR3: CASSPGGQSSNQPQHF. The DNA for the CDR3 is TGCGCCAGCAGCCCCGGGGGGCAGAGCAGCAATCAGCCCCAGCATTTT.

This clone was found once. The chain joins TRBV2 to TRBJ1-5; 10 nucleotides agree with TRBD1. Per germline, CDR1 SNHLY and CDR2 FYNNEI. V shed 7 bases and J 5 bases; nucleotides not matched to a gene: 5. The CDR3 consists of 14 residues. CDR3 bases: TGTGCCAGCACCCCGGACAGGGGGTATCAGCCCCAGCATTTT. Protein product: CASTPDRGYQPQHF.

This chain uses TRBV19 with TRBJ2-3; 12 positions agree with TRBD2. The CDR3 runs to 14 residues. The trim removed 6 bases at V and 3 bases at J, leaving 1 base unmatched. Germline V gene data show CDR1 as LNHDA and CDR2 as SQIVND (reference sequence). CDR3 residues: CASSGLAGTDTQYF. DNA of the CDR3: TGTGCCAGTAGCGGACTAGCGGGAACAGATACGCAGTATTTT.

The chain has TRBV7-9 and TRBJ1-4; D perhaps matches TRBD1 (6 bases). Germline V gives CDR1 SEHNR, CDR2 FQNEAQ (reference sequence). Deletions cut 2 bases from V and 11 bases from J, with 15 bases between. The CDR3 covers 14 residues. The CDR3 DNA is TGTGCCAGCAGCTTAATCAGGGGTGGTGAGAAACTGTTTTTT. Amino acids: CASSLIRGGEKLFF.

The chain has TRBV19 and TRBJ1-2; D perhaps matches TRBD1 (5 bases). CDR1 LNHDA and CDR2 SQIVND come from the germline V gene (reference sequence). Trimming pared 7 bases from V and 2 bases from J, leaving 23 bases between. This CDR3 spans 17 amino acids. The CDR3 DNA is TGTGCCAGTACCCCATCAGCCCCAGGGTCATACAACTATGGCTACACCTTC. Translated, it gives CASTPSAPGSYNYGYTF.

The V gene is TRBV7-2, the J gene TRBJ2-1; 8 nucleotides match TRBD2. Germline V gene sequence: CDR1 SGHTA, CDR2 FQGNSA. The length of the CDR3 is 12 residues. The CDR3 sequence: CGSGSSYNEQFF. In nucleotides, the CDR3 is TGTGGGAGCGGGAGTTCCTACAATGAGCAGTTCTTC.

The CDR3 loop is CASNHGTAYEQYF. CDR3 DNA: TGTGCCAGTAACCACGGGACAGCCTACGAGCAGTACTTC. V is TRBV19 and J is TRBJ2-7; TRBD1 matches 7 bases. Germline trimming cut 7 bases from V and 2 bases from J; bases unmatched to any gene: 5. CDR3 length: 13 amino acids. CDR1 is LNHDA and CDR2 is SQIVND in the germline V gene (reference sequence).

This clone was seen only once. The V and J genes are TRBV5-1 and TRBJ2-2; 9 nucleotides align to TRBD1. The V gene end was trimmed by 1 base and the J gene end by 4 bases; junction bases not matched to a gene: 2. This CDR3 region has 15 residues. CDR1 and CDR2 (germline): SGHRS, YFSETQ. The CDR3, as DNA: TGCGCCAGCAGCTTGACAGGGGGCCCCACCGGGGAGCTGTTTTTT. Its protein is CASSLTGGPTGELFF.

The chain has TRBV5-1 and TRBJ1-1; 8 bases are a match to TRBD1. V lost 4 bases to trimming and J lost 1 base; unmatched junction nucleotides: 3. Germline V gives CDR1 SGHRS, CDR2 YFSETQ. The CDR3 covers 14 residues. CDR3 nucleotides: TGCGCCAGCAGCAAGGGACAGGCGAACACTGAAGCTTTCTTT. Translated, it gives CASSKGQANTEAFF.

In DNA form, the CDR3 reads TGTGCCAGCCGGAGGGGACAGGGGGTCTACGAGCAGTACTTC. Residues: CASRRGQGVYEQYF. The chain joins TRBV6-5 to TRBJ2-7; TRBD1 aligns across 11 bases. The CDR3 consists of 14 residues. Losses at the gene ends were 8 bases for V and 3 bases for J; bases not matched to a gene: 6. Per the germline V gene, CDR1 is MNHEY and CDR2 is SVGAGI.

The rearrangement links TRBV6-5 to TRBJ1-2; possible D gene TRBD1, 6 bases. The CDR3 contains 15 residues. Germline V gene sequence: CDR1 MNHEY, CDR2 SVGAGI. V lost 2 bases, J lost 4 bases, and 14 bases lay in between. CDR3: CASSYGVRDTYGYTF. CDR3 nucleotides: TGTGCCAGCAGTTACGGTGTCCGGGACACCTATGGCTACACCTTC.

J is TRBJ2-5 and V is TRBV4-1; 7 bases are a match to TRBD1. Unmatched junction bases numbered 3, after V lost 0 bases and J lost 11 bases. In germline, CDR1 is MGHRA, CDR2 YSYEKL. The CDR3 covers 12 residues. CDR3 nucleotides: TGCGCCAGCAGCCAAGAACAGGGGCAGCAGTACTTC. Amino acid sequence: CASSQEQGQQYF.

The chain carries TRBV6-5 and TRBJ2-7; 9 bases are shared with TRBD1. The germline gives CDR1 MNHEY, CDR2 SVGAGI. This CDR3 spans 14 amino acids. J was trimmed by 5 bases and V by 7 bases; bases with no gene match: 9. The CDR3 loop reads CASNLRDRVHEQYF. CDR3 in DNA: TGTGCCAGCAATCTAAGGGACAGGGTCCACGAGCAGTACTTC.

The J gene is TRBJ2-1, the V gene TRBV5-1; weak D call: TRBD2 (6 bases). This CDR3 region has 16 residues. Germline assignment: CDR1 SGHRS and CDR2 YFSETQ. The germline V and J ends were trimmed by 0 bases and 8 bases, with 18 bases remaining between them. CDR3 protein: CASSLVGRGGVDEQFF. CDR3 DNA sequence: TGCGCCAGCAGCTTGGTTGGTCGCGGCGGGGTGGATGAGCAGTTCTTC.

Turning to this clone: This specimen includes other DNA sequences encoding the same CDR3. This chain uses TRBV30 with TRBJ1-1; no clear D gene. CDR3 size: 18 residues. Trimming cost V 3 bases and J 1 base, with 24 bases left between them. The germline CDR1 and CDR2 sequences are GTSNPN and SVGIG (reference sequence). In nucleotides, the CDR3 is TGTGCCTGGAGAGGCGAAAGAGGACTGACTTGGAGGAACACTGAAGCTTTCTTT. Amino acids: CAWRGERGLTWRNTEAFF.

CDR3 sequence reads: CASRRKPQGYTEAFF. CDR3 in DNA: TGTGCCAGCAGACGTAAACCCCAGGGATACACTGAAGCTTTCTTT. The chain uses TRBV6-5 and TRBJ1-1; tentatively, D is TRBD1 (5 bases). V dropped 6 bases and J dropped 3 bases, with 17 bases sitting between them. CDR1 MNHEY and CDR2 SVGAGI come from the germline V gene. CDR3 length: 15 residues.

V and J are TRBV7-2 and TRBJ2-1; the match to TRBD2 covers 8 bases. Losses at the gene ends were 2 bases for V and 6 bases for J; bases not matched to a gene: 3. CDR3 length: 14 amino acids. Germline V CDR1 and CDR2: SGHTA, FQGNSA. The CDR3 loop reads CASSLSTSVNEQFF. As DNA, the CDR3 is TGTGCCAGCAGCTTATCGACTAGCGTCAATGAGCAGTTCTTC.

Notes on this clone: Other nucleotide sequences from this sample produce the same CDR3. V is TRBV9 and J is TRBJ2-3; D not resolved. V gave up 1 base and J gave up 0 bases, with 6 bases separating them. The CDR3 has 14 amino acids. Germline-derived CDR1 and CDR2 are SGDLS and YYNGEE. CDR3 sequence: CASSVISSTDTQYF. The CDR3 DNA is TGTGCCAGCAGCGTAATATCTAGCACAGATACGCAGTATTTT. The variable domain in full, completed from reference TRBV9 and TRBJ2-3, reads DSGVTQTPKHLITATGQRVTLRCSPRSGDLSVYWYQQSLDQGLQFLIQYYNGEERAKGNILERFSAQQFPDLHSELNLSSLELGDSALYFCASSVISSTDTQYFGPGTRLTVL.

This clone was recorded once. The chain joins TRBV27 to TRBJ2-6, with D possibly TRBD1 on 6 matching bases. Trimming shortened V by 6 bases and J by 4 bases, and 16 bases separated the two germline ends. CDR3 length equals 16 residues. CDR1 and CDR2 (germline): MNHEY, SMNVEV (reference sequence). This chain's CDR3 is CASSPAGVSGANVLTF. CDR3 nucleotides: TGTGCCAGCAGCCCCGCAGGGGTTTCGGGGGCCAACGTCCTGACTTTC.